A single sample gave rise to the 3 T cell receptor beta chains below, sequenced in a study of shared clonotypes between healthy human individuals. Sequencing used immunoSEQ multiplex PCR; TCRdb keeps in-frame clones, though not all of them. The sample yields around 300,000 clones, around 87% seen once. The specimen was memory CD8+ T cells sorted from blood. The subset was: CD45RO+ cells pooled with CCR7-negative TemRA cells. Source of these receptors: a man younger than 35 in good health.

This chain connects TRBV6-5 to TRBJ2-3, with unresolved D. Trimming took 4 bases from V and 2 from J, leaving 10 bases between them. This CDR3 is 14 amino acids long. Germline values: CDR1 MNHEY, CDR2 SVGAGI. CDR3 bases: TGTGCCAGCAGTTCACGAGTTTTCACAGATACGCAGTATTTT. As protein: CASSSRVFTDTQYF.

The V and J genes are TRBV6-5 and TRBJ1-1; D perhaps matches TRBD1 (6 bases). Trimming shortened V by 0 bases and J by 4 bases, and 12 bases separated the two germline ends. Germline V gene data show CDR1 as MNHEY and CDR2 as SVGAGI. The length of the CDR3 is 15 residues. The CDR3 DNA follows: TGTGCCAGCAGTTACTCAGGTGCAGGGGCCACTGAAGCTTTCTTT. Amino acids: CASSYSGAGATEAFF.

As to this clone: The identical CDR3 is also encoded by other nucleotide sequences in the sample. The gene calls are TRBV9 and TRBJ1-1; D call uncertain. This CDR3 has 13 amino acids. Germline V gives CDR1 SGDLS, CDR2 YYNGEE. The germline V and J ends were trimmed by 0 bases and 4 bases, with 7 bases remaining between them. In DNA form, the CDR3 reads TGTGCCAGCAGCGTAGGGGGTAGCACTGAAGCTTTCTTT. This gives the protein CASSVGGSTEAFF. Using reference TRBV9 and TRBJ1-1 for the parts outside the CDR3, the full variable domain is DSGVTQTPKHLITATGQRVTLRCSPRSGDLSVYWYQQSLDQGLQFLIQYYNGEERAKGNILERFSAQQFPDLHSELNLSSLELGDSALYFCASSVGGSTEAFFGQGTRLTVV.